The 21 T cell receptor beta chains given below trace back to one sample, sequenced in a study of neurological immune-mediated disorders. Each CDR3 protein gets one entry after TCRdb re-called the 5' RACE reads with MiXCR. The sample shows approximately 50,000 distinct CDR3 sequences, more than 3.5% of them seen only once. Sequencing used PBMCs. All receptors come from a man in his sixties with multiple sclerosis.

This clonotype occurred many times. V gene TRBV20-1 combines with J gene TRBJ2-1; 9 nucleotides line up with TRBD2. From germline, CDR1 is DFQATT and CDR2 SNEGSKA (reference sequence). CDR3 length: 13 amino acids. V shed 3 bases, J shed 5 bases, and the junction held 2 bases outside the gene matches. The CDR3 spells CSARASGDNEQFF. CDR3 DNA sequence: TGCAGTGCTAGGGCTAGCGGGGACAATGAGCAGTTCTTC.

The rearrangement uses TRBV4-2 and TRBJ1-2; D is unclear. V was trimmed by 2 bases and J by 4 bases, leaving 11 bases between them. CDR1 LGHNA and CDR2 YNFKEQ come from the germline V gene. The CDR3 runs 14 residues. The CDR3 nucleotides are TGTGCCAGCAGCCAACTTACGGATGGCTATGGCTACACCTTC. Protein product: CASSQLTDGYGYTF.

This clonotype was seen a handful of times. The chain has TRBV12-3 or TRBV12-4 and TRBJ1-5, with unresolved D. This CDR3 contains 11 residues. The V and J ends lost 5 bases and 6 bases respectively, with 5 bases between them. The CDR3 nucleotides read TGTGCCAGCAGTGGAGGTCAGCCCCAGCATTTT. It translates to CASSGGQPQHF.

The sample holds many counts of this clonotype. This chain uses TRBV11-2 with TRBJ2-6, with D unresolved. This CDR3 has 12 residues. Per germline, CDR1 SGHAT and CDR2 FQNNGV. V gave up 6 bases and J gave up 3 bases, with 3 bases separating them. CDR3 in amino acids: CASRYGANVLTF. As DNA, the CDR3 is TGTGCCAGCAGGTATGGGGCCAACGTCCTGACTTTC.

This clonotype was recorded many times. The V and J genes are TRBV28 and TRBJ2-1; no definite D call. CDR1 is MDHEN, CDR2 SYDVKM, per germline. The germline V and J ends were trimmed by 6 bases and 6 bases, with 12 bases remaining between them. The CDR3 loop spans 13 amino acids. The CDR3 loop is CASRHRGFNEQFF. The DNA for the CDR3 is TGTGCCAGCAGGCATAGAGGTTTCAATGAGCAGTTCTTC.

This clonotype was counted between two and nine times. V gene TRBV5-1 combines with J gene TRBJ1-1; a weak D match, TRBD1 (6 bases). The V and J ends lost 0 bases and 3 bases respectively, with 12 bases between them. This CDR3 comprises 15 residues. In germline, CDR1 is SGHRS, CDR2 YFSETQ. CDR3 DNA: TGCGCCAGCAGCTTGGCCGGGAAGGGGGACACTGAAGCTTTCTTT. It is translated as CASSLAGKGDTEAFF. The full variable domain, with the rest looked up from reference TRBV5-1 and TRBJ1-1, is KAGVTQTPRYLIKTRGQQVTLSCSPISGHRSVSWYQQTPGQGLQFLFEYFSETQRNKGNFPGRFSGRQFSNSRSEMNVSTLELGDSALYLCASSLAGKGDTEAFFGQGTRLTVV.

Ten or more counts support this clonotype. The chain recombines TRBV29-1 with TRBJ2-1; 12 nucleotides agree with TRBD2. The CDR3 contains 12 residues. Germline assignment: CDR1 SQVTM and CDR2 ANQGSEA. V shed 4 bases, J shed 9 bases, and the junction held 1 base outside the gene matches. Here the CDR3 reads CSVVLAGGEQFF. CDR3 coding DNA: TGCAGCGTTGTACTAGCGGGAGGTGAGCAGTTCTTC.

This clonotype was counted ten times or more. A much larger clone differs by one base, so this may be a read error. This sequence joins TRBV12-3 or TRBV12-4 and TRBJ2-7, with a weak D call TRBD1 (7 bases). CDR3 length: 13 amino acids. V was cut by 4 bases and J by 7 bases, with 14 bases left in between. The CDR3 spells CASSSKGAGEQYF. The DNA of the CDR3 is TGTGCCAGCAGTTCAAAGGGGGCGGGAGAGCAGTACTTC.

This clonotype was observed many times. V usage is TRBV5-1 and J usage is TRBJ1-1, with 7 bases matching TRBD1. The V gene's germline CDR1 is SGHRS and CDR2 YFSETQ. J was trimmed by 8 bases and V by 1 base; bases with no gene match: 5. The CDR3 has 13 residues. CDR3 protein: CASSLIQGGEAFF. In DNA, the CDR3 is TGCGCCAGCAGCTTGATTCAGGGGGGGGAAGCTTTCTTT.

About this clonotype: Lacking the conserved final phenylalanine or tryptophan, this CDR3 likely reflects a read error. The CDR3 here is CSARDPQGLTQYN. The DNA of the CDR3 is TGCAGTGCTAGAGATCCCCAGGGTTTGACCCAGTACAAC. The rearrangement joins TRBV20-1 to TRBJ2-5; D is perhaps TRBD1 (5 bases). Looked up from germline, CDR1 is DFQATT and CDR2 is SNEGSKA (reference sequence). The V end lost 0 bases, the J end lost 7 bases, and 12 bases lay between the germline ends. The CDR3 sequence is 13 residues long.

This clonotype was counted many times. This chain links TRBV5-1 with TRBJ2-5; no firm D call. Looked up from germline, CDR1 is SGHRS and CDR2 is YFSETQ. Trimming took 4 bases from V and 1 from J, leaving 5 bases between them. This CDR3 contains 12 residues. CDR3: CASSPSQETQYF. In DNA form, the CDR3 reads TGCGCCAGCAGCCCGTCCCAAGAGACCCAGTACTTC.

This clonotype was counted at least ten times. This chain links TRBV20-1 with TRBJ2-1, with 15 bases lining up with TRBD2. This CDR3 has 16 residues. With 3 bases clipped from V and 8 bases from J, the junction kept 8 bases outside the gene matches. Germline loops: CDR1 DFQATT, CDR2 SNEGSKA (reference sequence). CDR3 in DNA: TGCAGTGCTAGTAGGACTAGCGGGAGGGGAGGGGATGAGCAGTTCTTC. Protein sequence: CSASRTSGRGGDEQFF.

This clonotype was counted many times. This chain joins TRBV5-1 and TRBJ2-3; 7 nucleotides agree with TRBD2. CDR1 and CDR2 (germline): SGHRS, YFSETQ. The CDR3 loop spans 16 amino acids. The ends lost 4 bases at V and 3 bases at J; junction bases unmatched: 11. CDR3 in amino acids: CASSKTRDYGTDTQYF. CDR3 coding DNA: TGCGCCAGCAGCAAGACCAGGGACTATGGGACAGATACGCAGTATTTT.

This clonotype came up many times. Here the CDR3 DNA reads TGCGCCAGCAGCTTGATCGGCAACTCCTACACCGGGGAGCTGTTTTTT. Protein product: CASSLIGNSYTGELFF. This chain joins TRBV5-1 and TRBJ2-2; unclear D gene. The CDR3 runs 16 residues. Germline-derived CDR1 and CDR2 are SGHRS and YFSETQ. The ends were cut back, 1 base at V and 3 bases at J, with 13 bases in the middle. Variable domain in full (rest from reference TRBV5-1 and TRBJ2-2): KAGVTQTPRYLIKTRGQQVTLSCSPISGHRSVSWYQQTPGQGLQFLFEYFSETQRNKGNFPGRFSGRQFSNSRSEMNVSTLELGDSALYLCASSLIGNSYTGELFFGEGSRLTVL.

This clonotype is labeled as medium-sized. V gene TRBV11-2 combines with J gene TRBJ2-2; no firm D call. V lost 4 bases and J lost 5, with 8 bases in between. Germline CDR1 SGHAT, CDR2 FQNNGV. CDR3 length equals 13 residues. The CDR3 DNA sequence: TGTGCCAGCAGCTCCCTGGGGACCGGGGAGCTGTTTTTT. This gives the protein CASSSLGTGELFF.

The sample holds many counts of this clonotype. The chain recombines TRBV5-1 with TRBJ2-5; 8 positions match TRBD2. This CDR3 has 15 amino acids. V lost 2 bases to trimming and J lost 3 bases; unmatched junction nucleotides: 6. Germline CDR1 reads SGHRS; CDR2 reads YFSETQ. For the CDR3, the DNA is TGCGCCAGCAGCTTATACGGGGGGGTAGAAGAGACCCAGTACTTC. It encodes CASSLYGGVEETQYF.

The chain employs TRBV5-1 and TRBJ1-1, with 9 positions matching TRBD1. This CDR3 has 15 amino acids. V gave up 4 bases and J gave up 2 bases; unmatched junction bases: 6. The germline V gene has CDR1 SGHRS and CDR2 YFSETQ. As DNA, the CDR3 is TGCGCCAGCAGCCCGGGGGACAGGGACAACACTGAAGCTTTCTTT. It yields the protein CASSPGDRDNTEAFF.

This clonotype was seen at least ten times. The chain employs TRBV19 and TRBJ1-6; D unclear. V was trimmed by 3 bases and J by 10 bases, leaving 19 bases between them. The CDR3 runs 16 residues. The germline V gene encodes CDR1 LNHDA and CDR2 SQIVND (reference sequence). CDR3 sequence reads: CASSIGVGGIGSPLHF. DNA for the CDR3: TGTGCCAGTAGTATCGGAGTAGGAGGGATCGGCTCACCCCTCCACTTT.

A note on this clonotype: A read error is possible here, since a much larger clone lies one base away. This chain links TRBV20-1 with TRBJ2-3; 11 bases are shared with TRBD2. The CDR3 is made up of 13 amino acids. The ends lost 4 bases at V and 7 bases at J; junction bases unmatched: 4. Germline V lookup: CDR1 DFQATT, CDR2 SNEGSKA (reference sequence). The CDR3 here is CSANLAGGNTQYF. CDR3 DNA sequence: TGCAGTGCTAACTTAGCGGGAGGGAATACGCAGTATTTT.

This clonotype appeared many times. V usage is TRBV20-1 and J usage is TRBJ2-7; tentatively, D is TRBD1 (6 bases). CDR3 length equals 15 residues. CDR1 and CDR2 (germline): DFQATT, SNEGSKA (reference sequence). The V end was cut by 5 bases, the J end by 9 bases, with 26 bases between. CDR3 coding DNA: TGCAGTGCTCCGGGCTCCCCCGATCATGCCAGGGGGCAGTACTTC. Amino acids: CSAPGSPDHARGQYF.

The sample holds many counts of this clonotype. The rearrangement uses TRBV29-1 and TRBJ1-2, with TRBD1 as a possible D gene (6 bases). This CDR3 contains 13 residues. Looked up from germline, CDR1 is SQVTM and CDR2 is ANQGSEA. The V end lost 7 bases, the J end lost 8 bases, and 20 bases lay between the germline ends. The CDR3 DNA reads TGCAGCGGCGGGACGGGGACATCTAACGGCTACACCTTC. Protein sequence: CSGGTGTSNGYTF.